One sample yielded the 21 T cell receptor beta chains listed below, sequenced in a study of T cells in Graves' hyperthyroidism and ophthalmopathy. The source material, RNA transcripts, was used to amplify TCR beta CDR3 regions. An initial round of RT-PCR targeting the TCR CDR3 relied on the HTBI primer set. TCRdb reanalysed the multiplex PCR reads using MiXCR and keeps one entry per CDR3 protein. Of some 600,000 distinct CDR3 sequences listed, more than 45% were seen once; the top ten hold 8.2%. Sequencing was carried out using peripheral blood or thyroid tissue (not recorded which). The receptors were gathered from a woman in her late teens or twenties with Graves' hyperthyroidism.

This rearrangement joins TRBV20-1 to TRBJ1-5; 7 bases align to TRBD1. Losses at the gene ends were 5 bases for V and 4 bases for J; bases not matched to a gene: 11. Germline V gene lookup returns CDR1 DFQATT and CDR2 SNEGSKA (reference sequence). This CDR3 contains 15 residues. CDR3 protein: CSAPGQAIENQPQHF. The CDR3 DNA is TGCAGTGCTCCAGGACAGGCTATAGAAAATCAGCCCCAGCATTTT.

There are a few counts of this clonotype. This sequence joins TRBV9 and TRBJ2-2; D may be TRBD2 (5 bases). Germline CDR1 SGDLS, CDR2 YYNGEE. V lost 5 bases and J 4 bases, leaving 12 bases between the germline ends. The CDR3 contains 14 residues. CDR3 sequence (DNA): TGTGCCAGCAGTCCTAGCTCCGGCACCGGGGAGCTGTTTTTT. It translates to CASSPSSGTGELFF. Filled out from reference TRBV9 and TRBJ2-2, the complete variable domain reads DSGVTQTPKHLITATGQRVTLRCSPRSGDLSVYWYQQSLDQGLQFLIQYYNGEERAKGNILERFSAQQFPDLHSELNLSSLELGDSALYFCASSPSSGTGELFFGEGSRLTVL.

There are a few counts of this clonotype. This chain joins TRBV9 and TRBJ2-5, with D uncertain. The CDR3 runs 16 residues. Germline CDR1 reads SGDLS; CDR2 reads YYNGEE. V gave up 4 bases and J gave up 0 bases, with 16 bases separating them. The CDR3 sequence is CASSSQAPRYQETQYF. CDR3 coding DNA: TGTGCCAGCAGCTCCCAAGCGCCCAGGTACCAAGAGACCCAGTACTTC.

This clonotype was observed a single time. The chain joins TRBV20-1 to TRBJ1-2; D gene uncertain. Germline loops: CDR1 DFQATT, CDR2 SNEGSKA (reference sequence). There are 13 residues in the CDR3. Trimming stripped 3 bases from V and 2 bases from J, with 10 bases between. The CDR3 reads CSARTTVNYGYTF. DNA of the CDR3: TGCAGTGCTAGGACTACAGTCAACTATGGCTACACCTTC.

V and J are TRBV2 and TRBJ1-2; tentatively, D is TRBD1 (5 bases). The germline CDR1 and CDR2 sequences are SNHLY and FYNNEI. Trimming took 8 bases from V and 6 from J, leaving 19 bases between them. This CDR3 comprises 14 residues. CDR3: CASSRRQGGDGYTF. The CDR3 bases are TGTGCCAGCTCACGACGGCAGGGTGGTGATGGCTACACCTTC.

The V call is TRBV2, the J call TRBJ1-1, with D unclear. The CDR3 runs to 13 residues. Per germline, CDR1 SNHLY and CDR2 FYNNEI. V lost 8 bases and J 2 bases, leaving 12 bases between the germline ends. In DNA form, the CDR3 reads TGTGCCAGCCTTCTAGGGCCCAACACTGAAGCTTTCTTT. Translated, it gives CASLLGPNTEAFF.

The chain employs TRBV2 and TRBJ2-7, with D perhaps matching TRBD2 (6 bases). Germline-derived CDR1 and CDR2 are SNHLY and FYNNEI. Trimming removed 2 bases at V and 1 base at J, with 9 bases between. This CDR3 region has 14 residues. The CDR3 here is CASSELGGSYEQYF. The CDR3 DNA reads TGTGCCAGCAGTGAATTGGGGGGATCCTACGAGCAGTACTTC.

This clonotype was picked up many times. The CDR3 bases are TGCAGCGGCGGACAGGGAAATGGCTACACCTTC. Its translation: CSGGQGNGYTF. This chain connects TRBV29-1 to TRBJ1-2; TRBD1 matches 8 bases. The CDR3 is 11 amino acids. The ends lost 7 bases at V and 6 bases at J; junction bases unmatched: 4. The germline V gene has CDR1 SQVTM and CDR2 ANQGSEA.

Worth noting for this clonotype: One base away lies a much larger clone, so this may be a sequencing read error. The chain recombines TRBV9 with TRBJ1-4; D is uncertain. There are 15 residues in the CDR3. Germline values: CDR1 SGDLS, CDR2 YYNGEE. Trimming took 2 bases from V and 8 from J, leaving 16 bases between them. The CDR3 DNA sequence: TGTGCCAGCAGCGTTACGGCCGTACCCGACGAAAAACTGTTTTTT. This sequence encodes CASSVTAVPDEKLFF. The whole variable domain, remainder taken from reference TRBV9 and TRBJ1-4, is DSGVTQTPKHLITATGQRVTLRCSPRSGDLSVYWYQQSLDQGLQFLIQYYNGEERAKGNILERFSAQQFPDLHSELNLSSLELGDSALYFCASSVTAVPDEKLFFGSGTQLSVL.

This clonotype was seen repeatedly, ten times or more. J is TRBJ1-2 and V is TRBV10-2; D remains ambiguous. Trimming took 5 bases from V and 0 from J, leaving 10 bases between them. The CDR3 covers 14 residues. The germline V gene has CDR1 WSHSY and CDR2 SAAADI. The CDR3 DNA reads as TGCGCCAGCAGTCGGACTGCAGCTAACTATGGCTACACCTTC. Amino acid sequence: CASSRTAANYGYTF.

This clonotype was seen more than once but under ten times. The V and J genes are TRBV20-1 and TRBJ1-1; no reliable D call. There are 13 residues in the CDR3. Germline V gives CDR1 DFQATT, CDR2 SNEGSKA (reference sequence). The V and J ends lost 0 bases and 4 bases respectively, with 9 bases between them. The CDR3 loop reads CSARDRQITEAFF. The CDR3 DNA follows: TGCAGTGCTAGAGATCGACAAATCACTGAAGCTTTCTTT.

The chain is built from TRBV7-2 and TRBJ2-5, with 8 bases aligning to TRBD1. The V and J ends lost 5 bases and 5 bases, in that order; junction bases with no gene match: 4. The CDR3 totals 13 residues. Germline V gene data show CDR1 as SGHTA and CDR2 as FQGNSA. For the CDR3, the DNA is TGTGCCAGCAGCCCCCGGACAGGGGAGACCCAGTACTTC. Its translation is CASSPRTGETQYF.

The chain is built from TRBV7-2 and TRBJ2-2; perhaps TRBD2 as D (6 bases). Deletions cut 5 bases from V and 7 bases from J, with 14 bases between. The CDR3 runs 14 residues. Germline CDR1 is SGHTA and CDR2 is FQGNSA. In nucleotides, the CDR3 is TGTGCCAGCAGCGTTGCGGGGCGGAGCGGGGAGCTGTTTTTT. Translation: CASSVAGRSGELFF.

In this sample, this clonotype turned up a few times. One junction end disagrees with the germline gene, perhaps due to a read error. The rearrangement uses TRBV10-3 and TRBJ1-2; D is possibly TRBD1 (5 bases). This CDR3 region has 13 residues. In germline, CDR1 is ENHRY, CDR2 SYGVKD. CDR3 sequence (DNA): TGTGCCAGCAGTCCAGGGAATCTATATGGCTACACCTTC. This codes for CASSPGNLYGYTF.

This clonotype was seen many times. This chain connects TRBV10-3 to TRBJ1-2; a weak D match, TRBD1 (5 bases). There are 12 residues in the CDR3. The germline V gene has CDR1 ENHRY and CDR2 SYGVKD. Trimming took 8 bases from V and 0 from J, leaving 7 bases between them. The CDR3 sequence: CAIGGTNYGYTF. In DNA form, the CDR3 reads TGTGCCATCGGGGGTACTAACTATGGCTACACCTTC.

This clonotype was observed at least ten times. The chain carries TRBV29-1 and TRBJ2-5; 8 bases fit TRBD1. With 6 bases clipped from V and 1 base from J, the junction kept 4 bases outside the gene matches. The CDR3 extends over 13 amino acids. Per the germline V gene, CDR1 is SQVTM and CDR2 is ANQGSEA. CDR3 in amino acids: CSVLDRGQETQYF. CDR3 DNA: TGCAGCGTCCTCGACAGGGGCCAAGAGACCCAGTACTTC.

This clonotype was counted ten times or more. The chain has TRBV2 and TRBJ1-4; D is perhaps TRBD1 (6 bases). Trimming cost V 7 bases and J 2 bases, with 11 bases left between them. Germline loops: CDR1 SNHLY, CDR2 FYNNEI. The CDR3 runs 14 residues. CDR3 region: CASIKGGTNEKLFF. DNA for the CDR3: TGTGCCAGCATAAAGGGGGGGACTAATGAAAAACTGTTTTTT. Variable domain in full (rest from reference TRBV2 and TRBJ1-4): EPEVTQTPSHQVTQMGQEVILRCVPISNHLYFYWYRQILGQKVEFLVSFYNNEISEKSEIFDDQFSVERPDGSNFTLKIRSTKLEDSAMYFCASIKGGTNEKLFFGSGTQLSVL.

This clonotype came up a few times. The chain links TRBV14 to TRBJ1-1; D gene unclear. The V and J ends lost 5 bases and 1 base respectively, with 11 bases between them. From germline, CDR1 is SGHDN and CDR2 FVKESK. The length of the CDR3 is 14 residues. The CDR3 is CASSVAPTNTEAFF. DNA of the CDR3: TGTGCCAGCAGCGTAGCACCCACGAACACTGAAGCTTTCTTT.

V and J are TRBV2 and TRBJ1-4; D is unclear. The germline V gene has CDR1 SNHLY and CDR2 FYNNEI. The CDR3 runs 12 residues. V shed 8 bases and J shed 7 bases, with 11 bases lying between them. The CDR3 DNA reads as TGTGCCAGCTTAGCCAATGGTGAAAAACTGTTTTTT. As protein: CASLANGEKLFF.

This clonotype was seen a few times. The V call is TRBV14, the J call TRBJ1-3; D gene uncertain. Between the trimmed V and J ends, which lost 0 bases and 3 bases, there was a span of 6 bases. The CDR3 length is 14 residues. Germline CDR1 is SGHDN and CDR2 is FVKESK. The CDR3 DNA reads as TGTGCCAGCAGCCAAGAGAGCATTGGAAACACCATATATTTT. Translated, it gives CASSQESIGNTIYF. Supplemented by reference TRBV14 and TRBJ1-3, the full variable domain reads EAGVTQFPSHSVIEKGQTVTLRCDPISGHDNLYWYRRVMGKEIKFLLHFVKESKQDESGMPNNRFLAERTGGTYSTLKVQPAELEDSGVYFCASSQESIGNTIYFGEGSWLTVV.

Many counts were recorded for this clonotype. The gene calls are TRBV10-3 and TRBJ2-5, with 8 bases fitting TRBD2. Germline V gene data show CDR1 as ENHRY and CDR2 as SYGVKD. The CDR3 loop spans 15 amino acids. The trim removed 6 bases at V and 2 bases at J, leaving 8 bases unmatched. CDR3 DNA sequence: TGTGCCATCAGCTCTACTAGCGGCCGGCAAGAGACCCAGTACTTC. This encodes CAISSTSGRQETQYF.